The entry below describes one TCR beta chain. Its antigen is currently unknown. The data were obtained in a study of glioma-infiltrating T cells after dendritic cell vaccination. Study-level background: Glioblastoma patients came from Phase I and II dendritic cell vaccination trials. Overall study findings and caveats: No direct clonality-survival link was found; a diverse polyclonal response may matter.

The germline gives CDR1 SGHNT, CDR2 YYREEE (reference sequence). The CDR3 runs 12 residues. Trimming pared 2 bases from V and 4 bases from J, leaving 6 bases between. Selection required adequate fresh-frozen tumor tissue plus more than two years' survival data. Amplification used 60 V beta primers and 13 J beta primers. Data came from immunoSEQ multiplex PCR; TCRdb stores just in-frame clones and leaves some out. The sample consists of 55,000 to 75,000 clones, 81% of them appearing once. The TCR sequence derives from a human donor with glioblastoma. Sequencing used blood, obtained before dendritic cell vaccination. This rearrangement joins TRBV5-4 to TRBJ1-1, with D unclear. The CDR3 coding sequence is TGTGCCAGCAGCTTCGGCGGCACTGAAGCTTTCTTT. Amino acids: CASSFGGTEAFF.